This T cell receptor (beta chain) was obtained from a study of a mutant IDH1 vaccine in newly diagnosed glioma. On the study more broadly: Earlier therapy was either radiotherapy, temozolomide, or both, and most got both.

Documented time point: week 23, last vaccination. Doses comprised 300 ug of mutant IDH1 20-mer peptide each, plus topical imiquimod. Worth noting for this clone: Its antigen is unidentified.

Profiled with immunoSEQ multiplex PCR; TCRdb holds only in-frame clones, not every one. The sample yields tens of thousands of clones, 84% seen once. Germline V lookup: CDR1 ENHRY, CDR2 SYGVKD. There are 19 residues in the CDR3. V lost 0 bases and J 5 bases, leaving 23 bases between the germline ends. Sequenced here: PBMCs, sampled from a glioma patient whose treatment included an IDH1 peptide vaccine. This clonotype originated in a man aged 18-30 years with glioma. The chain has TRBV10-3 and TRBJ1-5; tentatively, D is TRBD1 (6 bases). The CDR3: CAISESGAWDLGGYQPQHF. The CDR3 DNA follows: TGTGCCATCAGTGAGTCGGGGGCGTGGGATCTCGGAGGCTATCAGCCCCAGCATTTT.